The source of this T cell receptor (beta chain) is a study of breast tumors, draining lymph nodes, adjacent tissues. Comment on this clonotype: Antigen specificity is unknown.

This CDR3 comprises 15 residues. Trimming shortened V by 1 base and J by 0 bases, and 9 bases separated the two germline ends. CDR1 is SEHNR and CDR2 is FQNEAQ in the germline V gene (reference sequence). Study findings and constraints: The data were judged consistent with most tumor T cells coming from lymph node and expanding in tumor. Compared with basal-like, luminal-like tumors shared significantly more repertoire with nontumor tissue. Tumors had less TCR diversity than lymph nodes, more than nontumor tissue. The lymph node origin of tumor T cells was framed as consistent with a hypothesis, not demonstrated.

TCRdb independently ran MiXCR on the multiplex PCR reads; one entry per CDR3 protein. Seen here are some 22,000 distinct CDR3 sequences, about 38% observed once, and the top ten hold around a quarter. What was sequenced was breast tumor tissue. The V call is TRBV7-9, the J call TRBJ1-1; D might be TRBD1 (5 bases). The source of this sequence is a female donor with breast cancer. Some clones in this sample may be carry-over from other donors' samples. The CDR3 nucleotides are TGTGCCAGCAGCTTAGGGGGCGACTTGAACACTGAAGCTTTCTTT. It is translated as CASSLGGDLNTEAFF.